The 10 T cell receptor beta chains reported below all come from one sample, sequenced in a study of blood T cell repertoires in COVID-19. Sequencing used immunoSEQ multiplex PCR; TCRdb keeps in-frame clones, though not all of them. Of fewer than 300,000 clones in the sample, about 80% are singletons; the top ten hold roughly 10%. Sequenced: peripheral blood. The receptors derive from a woman between 50 and 59 years old who had recovered from COVID-19.

The V gene is TRBV5-1, the J gene TRBJ2-1; TRBD2 matches at 7 bases. After removal of 0 bases from V and 7 bases from J, the junction contained 7 bases not matched to a gene. Germline V gene lookup returns CDR1 SGHRS and CDR2 YFSETQ. CDR3 length: 15 residues. CDR3: CASSLAASGSNEQFF. The CDR3 DNA reads as TGCGCCAGCAGCTTGGCGGCTAGCGGCTCTAATGAGCAGTTCTTC.

J is TRBJ1-2 and V is TRBV28; D unclear. The CDR3 runs to 13 residues. In germline, CDR1 is MDHEN, CDR2 SYDVKM. The ends were cut back, 6 bases at V and 0 bases at J, with 8 bases in the middle. CDR3 loop: CASSPTANYGYTF. CDR3 coding DNA: TGTGCCAGCAGCCCCACAGCTAACTATGGCTACACCTTC.

The chain uses TRBV6-5 and TRBJ2-2, with a possible D match to TRBD1 (5 bases). In germline, CDR1 is MNHEY, CDR2 SVGAGI. V lost 6 bases to trimming and J lost 2 bases, with 10 bases between them. The CDR3 runs 14 residues. Here the CDR3 DNA reads TGTGCCAGCAGCATAGACAGAAACACCGGGGAGCTGTTTTTT. Its translation: CASSIDRNTGELFF.

CDR3 protein: CASSFGTLYQPQHF. CDR3 in DNA: TGTGCCAGCAGTTTTGGGACATTGTATCAGCCCCAGCATTTT. The chain employs TRBV28 and TRBJ1-5; D may be TRBD1 (6 bases). The V gene's germline CDR1 is MDHEN and CDR2 SYDVKM. The CDR3 spans 14 residues. V was trimmed by 3 bases and J by 5 bases, leaving 11 bases between them.

The gene calls are TRBV3-1 (or the pseudogene TRBV3-2) and TRBJ1-1, with 10 bases fitting TRBD1. Trimming took 0 bases from V and 4 from J; bases not matched to a gene: 5. Germline values: CDR1 LGHDT, CDR2 YNNKEL (reference sequence). The CDR3 spans 16 residues. The CDR3 DNA sequence: TGTGCCAGCAGCCAAGATCTGGGACAGGGGCGCACTGAAGCTTTCTTT. It is translated as CASSQDLGQGRTEAFF.

The chain couples TRBV9 to TRBJ1-5; tentative D call: TRBD1 (6 bases). Looked up from germline, CDR1 is SGDLS and CDR2 is YYNGEE. Trimming stripped 0 bases from V and 1 base from J, with 8 bases between. The CDR3 contains 15 residues. The chain's CDR3 is CASSVGGQSNQPQHF. The CDR3 DNA follows: TGTGCCAGCAGCGTAGGGGGGCAGAGCAATCAGCCCCAGCATTTT.

The chain carries TRBV19 and TRBJ1-5, with 8 bases identical to TRBD1. The length of the CDR3 is 18 residues. V lost 3 bases to trimming and J lost 0 bases; unmatched junction nucleotides: 10. Germline loops: CDR1 LNHDA, CDR2 SQIVND (reference sequence). The CDR3 nucleotides are TGTGCCAGTAGTATCGCGGGGACAGGTGCATTTAGCAATCAGCCCCAGCATTTT. It translates to CASSIAGTGAFSNQPQHF.

The chain uses TRBV5-4 and TRBJ2-7, with D unresolved. This CDR3 comprises 15 residues. Trimming removed 4 bases at V and 2 bases at J, with 16 bases between. Germline V gives CDR1 SGHNT, CDR2 YYREEE (reference sequence). CDR3 nucleotide sequence: TGTGCCAGCAGCCCCTCGGGTCGTTTGACCTACGAGCAGTACTTC. It translates to CASSPSGRLTYEQYF.

The chain recombines TRBV14 with TRBJ2-5; TRBD2 matches 7 bases. Germline CDR1 and CDR2: SGHDN and FVKESK. This CDR3 has 17 residues. J lost 5 bases, V lost 2 bases, and 14 bases had no gene match. CDR3 nucleotide sequence: TGTGCCAGCAGCCAATACGGGATTGGGAGGGCCCGCGAGACCCAGTACTTC. Protein product: CASSQYGIGRARETQYF.

This clone showed up just once. The CDR3 is CASSRLAGVYEQYF. CDR3 nucleotides: TGTGCCAGTAGTCGACTAGCGGGGGTCTACGAGCAGTACTTC. The V gene is TRBV19, the J gene TRBJ2-7; 12 bases line up with TRBD2. The V segment lost 5 bases and the J segment 3 bases; nucleotides outside the gene matches: 2. Germline loops: CDR1 LNHDA, CDR2 SQIVND (reference sequence). This CDR3 has 14 amino acids.